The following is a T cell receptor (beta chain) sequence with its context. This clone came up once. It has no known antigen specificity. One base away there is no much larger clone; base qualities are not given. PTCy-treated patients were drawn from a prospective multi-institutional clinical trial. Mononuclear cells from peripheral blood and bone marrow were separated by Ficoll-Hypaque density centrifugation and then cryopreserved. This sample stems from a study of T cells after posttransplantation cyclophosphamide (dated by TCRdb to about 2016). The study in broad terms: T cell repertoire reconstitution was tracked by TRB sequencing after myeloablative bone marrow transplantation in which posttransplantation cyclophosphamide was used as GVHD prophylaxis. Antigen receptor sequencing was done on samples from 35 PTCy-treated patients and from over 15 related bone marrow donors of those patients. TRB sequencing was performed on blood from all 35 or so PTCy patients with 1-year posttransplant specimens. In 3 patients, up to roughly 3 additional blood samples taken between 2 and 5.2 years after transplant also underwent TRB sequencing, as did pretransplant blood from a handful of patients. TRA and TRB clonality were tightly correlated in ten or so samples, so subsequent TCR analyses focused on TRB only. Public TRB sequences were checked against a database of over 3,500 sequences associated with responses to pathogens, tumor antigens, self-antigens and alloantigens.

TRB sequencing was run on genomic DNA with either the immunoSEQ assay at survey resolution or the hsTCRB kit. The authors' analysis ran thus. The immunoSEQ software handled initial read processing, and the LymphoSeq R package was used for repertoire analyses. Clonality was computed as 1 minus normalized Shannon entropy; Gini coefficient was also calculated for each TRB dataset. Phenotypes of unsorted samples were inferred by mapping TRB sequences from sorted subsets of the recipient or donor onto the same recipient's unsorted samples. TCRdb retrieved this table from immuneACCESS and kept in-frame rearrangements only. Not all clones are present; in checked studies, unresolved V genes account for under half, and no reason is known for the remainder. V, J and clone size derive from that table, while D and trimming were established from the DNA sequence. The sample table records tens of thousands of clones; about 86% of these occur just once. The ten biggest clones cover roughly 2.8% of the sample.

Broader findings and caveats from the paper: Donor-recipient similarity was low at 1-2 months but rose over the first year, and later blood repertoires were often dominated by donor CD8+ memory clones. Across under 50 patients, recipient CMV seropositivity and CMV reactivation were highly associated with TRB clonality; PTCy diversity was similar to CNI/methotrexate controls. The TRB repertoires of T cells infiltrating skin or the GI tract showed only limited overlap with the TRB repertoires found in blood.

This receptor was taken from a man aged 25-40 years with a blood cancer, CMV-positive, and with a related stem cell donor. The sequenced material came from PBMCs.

The sequence in DNA is TGTGCCAGCAGCCCAACACGGGACAACTCCTACGAGCAGTACTTC. It is translated as CASSPTRDNSYEQYF. Recombination joined TRBV28 with TRBJ2-7, and TRBD1 may be the D gene, going by 6 matching bases. V is cut by 6 bases and J by 0 bases, and the space between the germline ends is 15 bases. From the germline V gene, CDR1 is MDHEN and CDR2 is SYDVKM. The CDR3 holds 15 amino acids from the cysteine to the phenylalanine. Just CDR3 DNA is preserved here, 45 bases in frame from base 1.